A selection of T cell receptor beta chains follows, all from one sample in a study of T-cell memory formation after mild COVID-19. From the 5' RACE reads, TCRdb called clonotypes with MiXCR, one entry per CDR3 protein. Seen here are 130,000 to 150,000 distinct CDR3 sequences, under 25% observed once, and the top ten hold around 2.5%. Sequencing was done on a sample of PBMCs or a T cell subset sorted from them (not recorded which). These receptors all come from an adult woman who had mild COVID-19 (a few samples of this study predate the infection). Cell type and time point are not known. CDR3s include the opening cysteine and the closing phenylalanine or tryptophan. A D gene is named only where the DNA matches it firmly. Clone size is not always given. Where it is, it says once, few, many or a class for expanded clones.

CDR3nt: TGTGCCACCAGTGATTCAACAGGCCAAGAGACCCAGTACTTC
CDR3aa: CATSDSTGQETQYF
j_gene: TRBJ2-5
d_gene: .
v_gene: TRBV24-1
abundance: few

CDR3nt: TGTGCCAGCAGCTCCCTAGCGGGAGAGAACTCCTACAATGAGCAGTTCTTC
CDR3aa: CASSSLAGENSYNEQFF
j_gene: TRBJ2-1
d_gene: TRBD2
v_gene: TRBV7-9
abundance: few

CDR3nt: TGTGCCAGCAGCTTAGCCAACAGGGAGACATATGGCTACACCTTC
CDR3aa: CASSLANRETYGYTF
j_gene: TRBJ1-2
d_gene: .
v_gene: TRBV7-2
abundance: few

CDR3nt: TGTGCCAGCAGGCCGGGGACTACCGTGAGGGGTAGCACAGATACGCAGTATTTT
CDR3aa: CASRPGTTVRGSTDTQYF
j_gene: TRBJ2-3
d_gene: TRBD2
v_gene: TRBV7-3
abundance: .

CDR3nt: TGTGCCAGCAGACTAGTTGGCGCCGCTCTAGTCAACCAGTACTTC
CDR3aa: CASRLVGAALVNQYF
j_gene: TRBJ2-7
d_gene: .
v_gene: TRBV6-2/TRBV6-3
abundance: .

CDR3nt: TGTGCCAGCAGTTACGGGGATGGTGAGCAGTTCTTC
CDR3aa: CASSYGDGEQFF
j_gene: TRBJ2-1
d_gene: .
v_gene: TRBV12-3/TRBV12-4
abundance: few

CDR3nt: TGCGCCAGCAGCCAAGATCGTTGGCAGGGAAACTACGAGCAGTACTTC
CDR3aa: CASSQDRWQGNYEQYF
j_gene: TRBJ2-7
d_gene: .
v_gene: TRBV4-1
abundance: .

CDR3nt: TGTGCCAGCAAATTTCCGGGGTCGAACACCGGGGAGCTGTTTTTT
CDR3aa: CASKFPGSNTGELFF
j_gene: TRBJ2-2
d_gene: .
v_gene: TRBV6-5
abundance: .

CDR3nt: TGTGCCAGCAGTCAGCAGGAGCCTCAGAGCTCCTACGAGCAGTACTTC
CDR3aa: CASSQQEPQSSYEQYF
j_gene: TRBJ2-7
d_gene: .
v_gene: TRBV6-5
abundance: .

CDR3nt: TGTGCCACCAGTGACCTTAGCGGGAGGGACTACAATGAGCAGTTCTTC
CDR3aa: CATSDLSGRDYNEQFF
j_gene: TRBJ2-1
d_gene: TRBD2
v_gene: TRBV24-1
abundance: .

CDR3nt: TGTGCCAGCAGCCAACCCCCGAAAGGCATATACGAGCAGTACTTC
CDR3aa: CASSQPPKGIYEQYF
j_gene: TRBJ2-7
d_gene: .
v_gene: TRBV3-1
abundance: .

CDR3nt: TGCAGTGCTCCTAGGGGAGCCGGACCCTACGAGCAGTACTTC
CDR3aa: CSAPRGAGPYEQYF
j_gene: TRBJ2-7
d_gene: .
v_gene: TRBV20-1
abundance: few

CDR3nt: TGTGCCAGCAGGAGGCGGGGGGGCAATGTCAATCAGCCCCAGCATTTT
CDR3aa: CASRRRGGNVNQPQHF
j_gene: TRBJ1-5
d_gene: .
v_gene: TRBV27
abundance: .

CDR3nt: TGCAGCGTTGATCCGCAGGGAGGCACAGATACGCAGTATTTT
CDR3aa: CSVDPQGGTDTQYF
j_gene: TRBJ2-3
d_gene: .
v_gene: TRBV29-1
abundance: few

CDR3nt: TGTGCCAGCAGCTCACAGGGAACGGTGAACACTGAAGCTTTCTTT
CDR3aa: CASSSQGTVNTEAFF
j_gene: TRBJ1-1
d_gene: .
v_gene: TRBV7-6
abundance: few